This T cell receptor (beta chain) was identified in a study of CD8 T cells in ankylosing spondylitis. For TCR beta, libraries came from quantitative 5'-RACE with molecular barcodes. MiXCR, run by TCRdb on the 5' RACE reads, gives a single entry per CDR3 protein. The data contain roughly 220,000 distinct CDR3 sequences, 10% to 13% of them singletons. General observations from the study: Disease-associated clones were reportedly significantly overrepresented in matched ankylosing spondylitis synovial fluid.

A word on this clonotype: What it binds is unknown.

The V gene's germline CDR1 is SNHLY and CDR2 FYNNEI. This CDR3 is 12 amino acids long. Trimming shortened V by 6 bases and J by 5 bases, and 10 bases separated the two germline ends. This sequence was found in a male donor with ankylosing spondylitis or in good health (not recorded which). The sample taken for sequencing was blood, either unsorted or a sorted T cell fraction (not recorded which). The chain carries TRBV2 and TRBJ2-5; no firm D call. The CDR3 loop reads CASSDNRETQYF. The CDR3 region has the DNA TGTGCCAGCAGCGACAACCGGGAGACCCAGTACTTC.